These T cell receptor beta chains were read from a single sample in a study of identical twins' blood T cells. TCRdb called the 5' RACE reads again in MiXCR, with one record for every CDR3 protein. Of about 370,000 distinct CDR3 sequences detected, 28% appear once; the ten largest clones hold more than 5.5%. Sequenced: PBMCs. The receptors originated from a woman between 18 and 55 years old in good health. Each CDR3 is given with its conserved first and last residue. D genes are given only for firm matches. Size is omitted from some rows. Given values are once, few, many or a class for expanded clones.

v_call: TRBV3-1
j_call: TRBJ2-7
cdr3_length: 15
clone_size: few
d_call: TRBD1
cdr3_nt: TGTGCCAGCAGTTTCTCCGGGACAGGGCTAGCAAAGCAGTACTTC
cdr3_aa: CASSFSGTGLAKQYF

v_call: TRBV10-3
j_call: TRBJ1-3
cdr3_length: 14
clone_size: NA
d_call: NA
cdr3_nt: TGTGCCATCAGTCCCGGGGGGAGCAGAAACACCATATATTTT
cdr3_aa: CAISPGGSRNTIYF

v_call: TRBV28
j_call: TRBJ2-4
cdr3_length: 16
clone_size: NA
d_call: NA
cdr3_nt: TGTGCCAGCAGTTCGGACCAACCTGGGGCCAAAAACATTCAGTACTTC
cdr3_aa: CASSSDQPGAKNIQYF

v_call: TRBV7-2
j_call: TRBJ2-2
cdr3_length: 16
clone_size: NA
d_call: NA
cdr3_nt: TGTGCCAGCAGCCGATCAGCGTCTGGCCCTGCCGGGGAGCTGTTTTTT
cdr3_aa: CASSRSASGPAGELFF

v_call: TRBV7-9
j_call: TRBJ1-1
cdr3_length: 16
clone_size: NA
d_call: NA
cdr3_nt: TGTGCCAGCAGCTTAGAAGTAGGGGGAATCCCAACTGAAGCTTTCTTT
cdr3_aa: CASSLEVGGIPTEAFF

v_call: TRBV7-9
j_call: TRBJ1-1
cdr3_length: 15
clone_size: NA
d_call: NA
cdr3_nt: TGTGCCAGCAGGCCCGTGGGCAGGGAGAACACTGAAGCTTTCTTT
cdr3_aa: CASRPVGRENTEAFF

v_call: TRBV20-1
j_call: TRBJ2-3
cdr3_length: 16
clone_size: NA
d_call: NA
cdr3_nt: TGCAGTGCTAGCCCCACCCGTGGTACGCTCGAAGATACGCAGTATTTT
cdr3_aa: CSASPTRGTLEDTQYF

v_call: TRBV20-1
j_call: TRBJ1-6
cdr3_length: 15
clone_size: NA
d_call: NA
cdr3_nt: TGCAGTGCTAGGGAGACAGGAAGACCCAATTCACCCCTCCACTTT
cdr3_aa: CSARETGRPNSPLHF

v_call: TRBV11-3
j_call: TRBJ1-3
cdr3_length: 15
clone_size: many
d_call: NA
cdr3_nt: TGTGCCAGCAGCTTGGGGGGAAGCTCTGGAAACACCATATATTTT
cdr3_aa: CASSLGGSSGNTIYF

v_call: TRBV7-2
j_call: TRBJ2-7
cdr3_length: 13
clone_size: NA
d_call: NA
cdr3_nt: TGTGCCAGCGTCCGAGACCCCCTGCAAGAGCAGTACTTC
cdr3_aa: CASVRDPLQEQYF

v_call: TRBV20-1
j_call: TRBJ2-1
cdr3_length: 15
clone_size: NA
d_call: NA
cdr3_nt: TGCAGTGCTAGAGGGAGGGTCGGCCTACACAATGAGCAGTTCTTC
cdr3_aa: CSARGRVGLHNEQFF

v_call: TRBV13
j_call: TRBJ1-4
cdr3_length: 14
clone_size: many
d_call: TRBD1
cdr3_nt: TGTGCCAGCAGCTCGGGACAGACTAATGAAAAACTGTTTTTT
cdr3_aa: CASSSGQTNEKLFF

v_call: TRBV2
j_call: TRBJ2-2
cdr3_length: 14
clone_size: many
d_call: NA
cdr3_nt: TGTGCCAGCACCTCAGGGGTAAACACCGGGGAGCTGTTTTTT
cdr3_aa: CASTSGVNTGELFF

v_call: TRBV12-3/TRBV12-4
j_call: TRBJ1-2
cdr3_length: 14
clone_size: few
d_call: NA
cdr3_nt: TGTGCCAGCAGTTTTGGGGTTCCGAACTATGGCTACACCTTC
cdr3_aa: CASSFGVPNYGYTF

v_call: TRBV12-3/TRBV12-4
j_call: TRBJ1-1
cdr3_length: 14
clone_size: few
d_call: NA
cdr3_nt: TGTGCCAGCAGTTCCCGGTGGGCGAACTCTGAAGCTTTCTTT
cdr3_aa: CASSSRWANSEAFF

v_call: TRBV6-6
j_call: TRBJ2-3
cdr3_length: 16
clone_size: many
d_call: TRBD2
cdr3_nt: TGTGCCAGCAGTTACCTCAACGGGAGGGGGACAGATACGCAGTATTTT
cdr3_aa: CASSYLNGRGTDTQYF

v_call: TRBV9
j_call: TRBJ1-6
cdr3_length: 14
clone_size: few
d_call: NA
cdr3_nt: TGTGCCAGCAGCGTAGAAGGGGGTACTTCACCCCTCCACTTT
cdr3_aa: CASSVEGGTSPLHF

v_call: TRBV12-3/TRBV12-4
j_call: TRBJ2-1
cdr3_length: 12
clone_size: NA
d_call: NA
cdr3_nt: TGTGCCAGCAGTTTCCGCGGGGTGGAGCAGTTCTTC
cdr3_aa: CASSFRGVEQFF

v_call: TRBV5-1
j_call: TRBJ1-1
cdr3_length: 13
clone_size: few
d_call: TRBD1
cdr3_nt: TGCGCCAGCACGGGACAGCCGAACACTGAAGCTTTCTTT
cdr3_aa: CASTGQPNTEAFF

v_call: TRBV29-1
j_call: TRBJ1-1
cdr3_length: 14
clone_size: NA
d_call: TRBD1
cdr3_nt: TGCAGCGTTGAAGTGAGGGGACAGACGAAGACGGCTTTCTTT
cdr3_aa: CSVEVRGQTKTAFF

v_call: TRBV29-1
j_call: TRBJ2-3
cdr3_length: 12
clone_size: NA
d_call: NA
cdr3_nt: TGCAGCGTCCTCCGGGCAGCAGATACGCAGTATTTT
cdr3_aa: CSVLRAADTQYF

v_call: TRBV12-3/TRBV12-4
j_call: TRBJ2-1
cdr3_length: 15
clone_size: NA
d_call: TRBD1
cdr3_nt: TGTGTCAGCACCAGGGGGCTAGCAGCCTACAATGAGCAGTTCTTC
cdr3_aa: CVSTRGLAAYNEQFF

v_call: TRBV16
j_call: TRBJ1-1
cdr3_length: 18
clone_size: NA
d_call: NA
cdr3_nt: TGTGCCAGCAGCCAATCCCGGGGGCGAGAGGGTATGAACACTGAAGCTTTCTTT
cdr3_aa: CASSQSRGREGMNTEAFF

v_call: TRBV29-1
j_call: TRBJ1-1
cdr3_length: 14
clone_size: few
d_call: NA
cdr3_nt: TGCAGCGTTGAAAGGAGGGCCCACAACACTGAAGCTTTCTTT
cdr3_aa: CSVERRAHNTEAFF

v_call: TRBV11-2
j_call: TRBJ1-3
cdr3_length: 16
clone_size: many
d_call: NA
cdr3_nt: TGTGCCAGCAGCTTATTAACAGGAGCCGGAGGAAACACCATATATTTT
cdr3_aa: CASSLLTGAGGNTIYF

v_call: TRBV3-1
j_call: TRBJ2-3
cdr3_length: 14
clone_size: NA
d_call: NA
cdr3_nt: TGTGCCAGCAGCCAAGATCCCCACAGAGGTACGCAGTATTTT
cdr3_aa: CASSQDPHRGTQYF

v_call: TRBV7-2
j_call: TRBJ2-1
cdr3_length: 16
clone_size: few
d_call: TRBD2
cdr3_nt: TGTGCCAGCAGCTTAGGAAGTAGCGGGAGTTTTAATGAGCAGTTCTTC
cdr3_aa: CASSLGSSGSFNEQFF

v_call: TRBV7-9
j_call: TRBJ2-5
cdr3_length: 14
clone_size: many
d_call: TRBD2
cdr3_nt: TGTGCCAGCAGTCCCTCTAGCGGCGAAGAGACCCAGTACTTC
cdr3_aa: CASSPSSGEETQYF

v_call: TRBV20-1
j_call: TRBJ2-3
cdr3_length: 16
clone_size: many
d_call: TRBD2
cdr3_nt: TGCAGTGCTCCGACTAGCGGGAGGGCCTTGACAGATACGCAGTATTTT
cdr3_aa: CSAPTSGRALTDTQYF

v_call: TRBV11-2
j_call: TRBJ2-2
cdr3_length: 16
clone_size: NA
d_call: TRBD1
cdr3_nt: TGTGCCAGCAGTTTTGGACAGGGCCCGAACACCGGGGAGCTGTTTTTT
cdr3_aa: CASSFGQGPNTGELFF

v_call: TRBV29-1
j_call: TRBJ2-1
cdr3_length: 14
clone_size: NA
d_call: TRBD2
cdr3_nt: TGCAGCGTCGCCCTAGCGGGGGCCTACAATGAGCAGTTCTTC
cdr3_aa: CSVALAGAYNEQFF

v_call: TRBV19
j_call: TRBJ1-1
cdr3_length: 13
clone_size: NA
d_call: NA
cdr3_nt: TGTGCCAGTAGTAGAAGGGATGGCACTGAAGCTTTCTTT
cdr3_aa: CASSRRDGTEAFF

v_call: TRBV7-6
j_call: TRBJ1-1
cdr3_length: 17
clone_size: NA
d_call: NA
cdr3_nt: TGTGCCAGCAGCCGTTTCGGTTTTGTAGGGAAGAACACTGAAGCTTTCTTT
cdr3_aa: CASSRFGFVGKNTEAFF

v_call: TRBV3-1
j_call: TRBJ1-1
cdr3_length: 14
clone_size: few
d_call: TRBD1
cdr3_nt: TGTGCCAGCAGCCAAACAGGGGGCGGCACTGAAGCTTTCTTT
cdr3_aa: CASSQTGGGTEAFF

v_call: TRBV30
j_call: TRBJ1-3
cdr3_length: 14
clone_size: many
d_call: NA
cdr3_nt: TGTGCCTGGAAGGGGAGAACCTCTGGAAACACCATATATTTT
cdr3_aa: CAWKGRTSGNTIYF

v_call: TRBV20-1
j_call: TRBJ1-1
cdr3_length: 14
clone_size: many
d_call: NA
cdr3_nt: TGCAGTGCTAGAGGATGGGAGGGGGACACTGAAGCTTTCTTT
cdr3_aa: CSARGWEGDTEAFF

v_call: TRBV20-1
j_call: TRBJ1-1
cdr3_length: 14
clone_size: NA
d_call: NA
cdr3_nt: TGCAGTGCTAGAGGGGTCTTTCTGAACACTGAAGCTTTCTTT
cdr3_aa: CSARGVFLNTEAFF

v_call: TRBV5-1
j_call: TRBJ1-1
cdr3_length: 15
clone_size: NA
d_call: TRBD1
cdr3_nt: TGCGCCAGCAGCTTGGGGACAGGGGCGAACACTGAAGCTTTCTTT
cdr3_aa: CASSLGTGANTEAFF

v_call: TRBV7-9
j_call: TRBJ1-3
cdr3_length: 11
clone_size: NA
d_call: NA
cdr3_nt: TGTACCAGCAGCTTTGCCCTCACCATATATTTT
cdr3_aa: CTSSFALTIYF

v_call: TRBV19
j_call: TRBJ2-3
cdr3_length: 13
clone_size: NA
d_call: NA
cdr3_nt: TGTGCCAGTAATATAGATCACCGAAATACGCAGTATTTT
cdr3_aa: CASNIDHRNTQYF

v_call: TRBV6-6
j_call: TRBJ2-1
cdr3_length: 13
clone_size: once
d_call: NA
cdr3_nt: TGTGCCAGCAGTTACTCGATGCGGAATGAGCAGTTCTTC
cdr3_aa: CASSYSMRNEQFF

v_call: TRBV11-3
j_call: TRBJ1-3
cdr3_length: 17
clone_size: NA
d_call: NA
cdr3_nt: TGTGCCAGCAGCTCAAAAATGAGAGCAAGCTCTGGAAACACCATATATTTT
cdr3_aa: CASSSKMRASSGNTIYF

v_call: TRBV29-1
j_call: TRBJ1-1
cdr3_length: 14
clone_size: few
d_call: NA
cdr3_nt: TGCAGCGTCCCGGGAGGGACACTGAACACTGAAGCTTTCTTT
cdr3_aa: CSVPGGTLNTEAFF

v_call: TRBV6-5
j_call: TRBJ1-5
cdr3_length: 14
clone_size: NA
d_call: NA
cdr3_nt: TGTGCCAGCTCTCGGTGGGAGAGCAATCAGCCCCAGCATTTT
cdr3_aa: CASSRWESNQPQHF

v_call: TRBV24-1
j_call: TRBJ2-2
cdr3_length: 15
clone_size: NA
d_call: NA
cdr3_nt: TGTGCCACCAGTGACCGGGCGGGGAACACCGGGGAGCTGTTTTTT
cdr3_aa: CATSDRAGNTGELFF

v_call: TRBV5-6
j_call: TRBJ1-1
cdr3_length: 14
clone_size: once
d_call: NA
cdr3_nt: TGTGCCAGCAGCTTGGACTACCCTAACACTGAAGCTTTCTTT
cdr3_aa: CASSLDYPNTEAFF

v_call: TRBV5-1
j_call: TRBJ2-3
cdr3_length: 14
clone_size: many
d_call: NA
cdr3_nt: TGCGCCAGCAGCATCGGAGGGCCTGCAGATACGCAGTATTTT
cdr3_aa: CASSIGGPADTQYF

v_call: TRBV10-3
j_call: TRBJ2-1
cdr3_length: 13
clone_size: NA
d_call: TRBD2
cdr3_nt: TGTGCCATCGGGACTAGCGCTTACAATGAGCAGTTCTTC
cdr3_aa: CAIGTSAYNEQFF

v_call: TRBV15
j_call: TRBJ2-7
cdr3_length: 12
clone_size: many
d_call: TRBD1
cdr3_nt: TGTGCCACCTCGGGACAGTCCTACGAGCAGTACTTC
cdr3_aa: CATSGQSYEQYF

v_call: TRBV9
j_call: TRBJ2-2
cdr3_length: 15
clone_size: few
d_call: NA
cdr3_nt: TGTGCCAGCAGCCCAGCCGGGGCGAACACCGGGGAGCTGTTTTTT
cdr3_aa: CASSPAGANTGELFF

v_call: TRBV29-1
j_call: TRBJ1-1
cdr3_length: 9
clone_size: NA
d_call: NA
cdr3_nt: TGCAGCGCCCTCTATGGAGCTTTCTTT
cdr3_aa: CSALYGAFF